The clone carrying this TCR beta chain was recorded at least ten times. Its specificity is unknown. This sample was included in a study of T-cell reconstitution after alpha-beta-depleted transplantation in children. Regarding the study as a whole: Expanded graft clones numbering several hundred reportedly gave rise to alpha-beta T cells about two months after transplant.

Using unique molecular identifiers, the investigators prepared the TCRbeta library. TCRdb re-called the PCR reads with MiXCR, one entry per CDR3 protein. The sample includes approximately 500,000 distinct CDR3 sequences, roughly a tenth seen only once; the top ten take roughly 2.1%. The CDR3 extends over 16 amino acids. Germline V gene data show CDR1 as SGHKS and CDR2 as YYEKEE (reference sequence). The V end was cut by 6 bases, the J end by 0 bases, with 18 bases between. The sequence was obtained from a child aged 2 to 15 with inherited bone marrow failure, due to receive a stem cell transplant. Sequences were derived from PBMCs, sampled before TCRalphabeta/CD19-depleted stem cell transplant. This chain connects TRBV5-5 to TRBJ1-1; D not certain. This CDR3 reads CASNLHRAVLNTEAFF. In DNA, the CDR3 is TGTGCCAGCAACCTACACCGGGCAGTTTTGAACACTGAAGCTTTCTTT.